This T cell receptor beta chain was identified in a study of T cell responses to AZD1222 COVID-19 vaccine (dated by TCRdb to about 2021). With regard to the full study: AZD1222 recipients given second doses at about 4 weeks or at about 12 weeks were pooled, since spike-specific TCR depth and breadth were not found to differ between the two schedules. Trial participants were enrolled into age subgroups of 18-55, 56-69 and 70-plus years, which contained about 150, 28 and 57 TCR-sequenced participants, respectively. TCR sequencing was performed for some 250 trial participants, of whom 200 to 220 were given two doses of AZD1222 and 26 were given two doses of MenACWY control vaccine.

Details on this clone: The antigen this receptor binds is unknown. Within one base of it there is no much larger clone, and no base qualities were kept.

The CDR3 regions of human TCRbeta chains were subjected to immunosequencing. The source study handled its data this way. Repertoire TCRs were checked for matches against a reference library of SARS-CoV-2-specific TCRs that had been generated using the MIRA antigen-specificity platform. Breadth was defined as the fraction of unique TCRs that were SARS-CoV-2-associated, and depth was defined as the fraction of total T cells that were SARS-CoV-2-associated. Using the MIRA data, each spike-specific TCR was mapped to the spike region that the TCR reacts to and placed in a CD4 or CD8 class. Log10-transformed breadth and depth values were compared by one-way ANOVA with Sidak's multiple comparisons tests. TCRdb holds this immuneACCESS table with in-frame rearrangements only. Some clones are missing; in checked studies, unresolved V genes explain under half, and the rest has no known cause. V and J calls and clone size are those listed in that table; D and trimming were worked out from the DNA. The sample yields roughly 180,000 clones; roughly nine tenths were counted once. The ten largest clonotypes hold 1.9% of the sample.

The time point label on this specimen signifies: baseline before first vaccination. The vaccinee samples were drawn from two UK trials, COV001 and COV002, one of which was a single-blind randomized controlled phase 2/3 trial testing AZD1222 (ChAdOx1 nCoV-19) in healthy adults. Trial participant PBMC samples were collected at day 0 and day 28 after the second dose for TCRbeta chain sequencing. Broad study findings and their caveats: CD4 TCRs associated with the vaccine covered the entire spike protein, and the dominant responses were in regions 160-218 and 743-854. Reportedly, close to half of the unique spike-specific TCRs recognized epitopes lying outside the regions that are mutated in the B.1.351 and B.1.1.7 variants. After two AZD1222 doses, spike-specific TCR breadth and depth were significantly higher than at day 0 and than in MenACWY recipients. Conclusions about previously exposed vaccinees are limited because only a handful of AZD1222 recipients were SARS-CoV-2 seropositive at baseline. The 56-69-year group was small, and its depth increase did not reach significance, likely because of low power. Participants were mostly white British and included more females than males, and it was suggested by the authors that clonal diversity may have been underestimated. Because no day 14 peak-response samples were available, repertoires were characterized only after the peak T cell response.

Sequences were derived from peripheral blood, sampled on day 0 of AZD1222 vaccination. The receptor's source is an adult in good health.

The nucleotides read TGTGCCAGCAGTTCTCCCTATGGGGGTGCAACTAATGAAAAACTGTTTTTT. Its protein is CASSSPYGGATNEKLFF. The rearranged segments are TRBV28 and TRBJ1-4; TRBD1 is possibly the D segment (5 matching bases). The germline ends are 15 bases apart after V is trimmed by 4 bases and J by 0 bases. From its cysteine to its phenylalanine, the CDR3 spans 17 amino acids. CDR3 DNA only is kept here, 51 bases in frame from base 1. The germline V gene yields MDHEN for CDR1 and SYDVKM for CDR2.